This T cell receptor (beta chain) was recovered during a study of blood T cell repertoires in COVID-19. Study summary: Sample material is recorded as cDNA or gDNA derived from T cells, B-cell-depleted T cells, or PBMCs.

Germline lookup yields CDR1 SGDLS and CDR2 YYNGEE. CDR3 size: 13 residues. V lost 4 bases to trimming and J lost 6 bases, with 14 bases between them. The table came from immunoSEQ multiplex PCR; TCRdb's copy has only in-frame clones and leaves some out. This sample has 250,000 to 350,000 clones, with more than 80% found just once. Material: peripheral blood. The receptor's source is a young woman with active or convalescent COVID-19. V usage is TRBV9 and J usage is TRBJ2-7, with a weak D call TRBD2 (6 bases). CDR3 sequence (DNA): TGTGCCAGCAGCCCGGCAGTCGGGGGCGAGCAGTACTTC. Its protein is CASSPAVGGEQYF.